The 29 T cell receptor beta chains presented below share a single source sample, sequenced in a study of shared clonotypes between healthy human individuals. The data were produced by immunoSEQ multiplex PCR, yet TCRdb's version contains in-frame clones alone and is incomplete. The sample holds fewer than 2.5 million clones, over 85% seen once. The sample taken for sequencing was naive CD4+ T cells from PBMCs. Subset defined: CD45RA+ positively selected. These receptors were taken from a man between 18 and 35 years old in good health. Some clones in this sample may be carry-over from other donors' samples.

The J gene is TRBJ2-3, the V gene TRBV5-1; 7 positions agree with TRBD2. The CDR3 runs 13 residues. V was pared by 2 bases and J by 6 bases, with 3 bases of the junction left unmatched. Germline V gives CDR1 SGHRS, CDR2 YFSETQ. The CDR3 region is CASSFEGGDTQYF. In nucleotides, the CDR3 is TGCGCCAGCAGCTTTGAGGGAGGGGATACGCAGTATTTT. Full variable domain (outside the CDR3, taken from reference TRBV5-1 and TRBJ2-3): KAGVTQTPRYLIKTRGQQVTLSCSPISGHRSVSWYQQTPGQGLQFLFEYFSETQRNKGNFPGRFSGRQFSNSRSEMNVSTLELGDSALYLCASSFEGGDTQYFGPGTRLTVL.

This clone was seen only once. This chain links TRBV7-8 with TRBJ1-1; 10 positions match TRBD1. Germline trimming cut 6 bases from V and 4 bases from J; bases unmatched to any gene: 5. The CDR3 spans 14 residues. CDR1 SGHVS and CDR2 FQNEAQ come from the germline V gene. CDR3 nucleotide sequence: TGTGCCAGCAGGTTCGGGACAGGGGTCACTGAAGCTTTCTTT. Its protein is CASRFGTGVTEAFF.

This clone came up once. The chain uses TRBV6-4 and TRBJ2-3; the D call may be TRBD1 or TRBD2 (6 bases each). Germline-derived CDR1 and CDR2 are MRHNA and SNTAGT. V lost 2 bases to trimming and J lost 6 bases, with 12 bases between them. This CDR3 is 14 amino acids long. The CDR3 bases are TGTGCCAGCAGTGACGACGAGGGGGGTGATACGCAGTATTTT. Encoded protein: CASSDDEGGDTQYF.

The V and J genes are TRBV5-5 and TRBJ2-1, with unresolved D. This CDR3 region has 16 residues. Trimming cost V 0 bases and J 3 bases, with 13 bases left between them. Per the germline V gene, CDR1 is SGHKS and CDR2 is YYEKEE (reference sequence). The CDR3 is CASSLDRSLDYNEQFF. The CDR3 DNA sequence: TGTGCCAGCAGCTTGGATCGAAGTCTTGACTACAATGAGCAGTTCTTC.

The count of this clone is one. This chain links TRBV6-5 with TRBJ2-1; a possible D gene is TRBD1 (6 bases). Germline V lookup: CDR1 MNHEY, CDR2 SVGAGI. This CDR3 is 13 amino acids long. The ends were cut back, 5 bases at V and 5 bases at J, with 10 bases in the middle. In DNA form, the CDR3 reads TGTGCCAGCAGTATAACAGGGCACAATGAGCAGTTCTTC. Protein product: CASSITGHNEQFF.

In DNA form, the CDR3 reads TGTGCCAGCAGTAAGACAGTTTCCTACGAGCAGTACTTC. Protein: CASSKTVSYEQYF. The chain couples TRBV6-5 to TRBJ2-7, with D possibly being TRBD1 (5 bases). V lost 5 bases and J lost 1, with 9 bases in between. Germline assignment: CDR1 MNHEY and CDR2 SVGAGI. This CDR3 has 13 amino acids.

This chain links TRBV4-1 with TRBJ2-7; D is tentatively TRBD1 or TRBD2 (5 bases each). The CDR3 is 15 amino acids. Germline V gene lookup returns CDR1 MGHRA and CDR2 YSYEKL. Deletions cut 4 bases from V and 3 bases from J, with 16 bases between. CDR3 coding DNA: TGCGCCAGCAGCCCTGGGGGTGTGTCGAGCTACGAGCAGTACTTC. This translates into CASSPGGVSSYEQYF.

For this clone: This sample includes further DNA sequences coding for the same CDR3. V is TRBV7-2 and J is TRBJ2-1, with D possibly being TRBD1 or TRBD2 (6 bases each). CDR3 length: 15 amino acids. Per the germline V gene, CDR1 is SGHTA and CDR2 is FQGNSA. V dropped 1 base and J dropped 4 bases, with 11 bases sitting between them. The CDR3 is CASSLDRAGYNEQFF. The CDR3 nucleotides read TGTGCCAGCAGCTTAGACAGGGCGGGGTACAATGAGCAGTTCTTC.

The genes are TRBV19 and TRBJ1-2, with 9 bases that match TRBD1. The CDR3 is 12 residues long. V shed 6 bases, J shed 6 bases, and the junction held 2 bases outside the gene matches. Germline assignment: CDR1 LNHDA and CDR2 SQIVND (reference sequence). Here the CDR3 DNA reads TGTGCCAGTAGAACAGGGGGCGATGGCTACACCTTC. Protein product: CASRTGGDGYTF.

In regard to this clone: Other DNA sequences in the same sample also yield this CDR3. V gene TRBV19 combines with J gene TRBJ2-7; D call uncertain. The CDR3 totals 12 residues. Germline V CDR1 and CDR2: LNHDA, SQIVND (reference sequence). V dropped 5 bases and J dropped 0 bases, with 5 bases sitting between them. DNA of the CDR3: TGTGCCAGTAGTGACCGCTCCTACGAGCAGTACTTC. Amino acids: CASSDRSYEQYF.

The J gene is TRBJ2-7, the V gene TRBV7-9; 12 nucleotides agree with TRBD2. Trimming took 0 bases from V and 11 from J; bases not matched to a gene: 14. The germline V gene encodes CDR1 SEHNR and CDR2 FQNEAQ (reference sequence). This CDR3 is 17 amino acids long. CDR3 in amino acids: CASSLAKATSGRIPEYF. The DNA of the CDR3 is TGTGCCAGCAGCTTAGCAAAAGCGACTAGCGGGAGAATACCAGAGTACTTC.

The chain combines TRBV5-1 with TRBJ1-5; 7 bases are a match to TRBD1. Unmatched junction bases numbered 6, after V lost 3 bases and J lost 3 bases. Germline lookup yields CDR1 SGHRS and CDR2 YFSETQ. CDR3 length: 15 residues. Here the CDR3 DNA reads TGCGCCAGCAGCTGGGGGGGACAGAACAATCAGCCCCAGCATTTT. Its translation is CASSWGGQNNQPQHF.

The genes are TRBV28 and TRBJ2-5; tentative D call: TRBD1 (6 bases). The CDR3 has 14 amino acids. V was cut by 5 bases and J by 6 bases, with 16 bases left in between. Germline V gene lookup returns CDR1 MDHEN and CDR2 SYDVKM. The CDR3 spells CASSPTRTEKTQYF. The CDR3 nucleotides are TGTGCCAGCAGTCCAACCCGGACAGAAAAGACCCAGTACTTC.

As to this clone: The same CDR3 also results from other DNA sequences found in this sample. V is TRBV28 and J is TRBJ2-1; 8 nucleotides match TRBD1. There are 15 residues in the CDR3. V lost 5 bases and J lost 1; bases outside the gene matches: 4. Germline CDR1 is MDHEN and CDR2 is SYDVKM. The chain's CDR3 is CASSPDRASYNEQFF. CDR3 in DNA: TGTGCCAGCAGTCCGGACAGGGCTTCCTACAATGAGCAGTTCTTC.

This clone was seen only once. This rearrangement joins TRBV27 to TRBJ2-7, with 7 bases lining up with TRBD2. The germline CDR1 and CDR2 sequences are MNHEY and SMNVEV (reference sequence). V lost 8 bases and J lost 4; bases outside the gene matches: 8. The CDR3 runs 13 residues. The CDR3 DNA follows: TGTGCCAGCCAACCGTGGGGGGGTTACGAGCAGTACTTC. Encoded protein: CASQPWGGYEQYF.

The gene calls are TRBV10-2 and TRBJ2-5; 7 bases map to TRBD2. Germline trimming cut 1 base from V and 2 bases from J; bases unmatched to any gene: 7. Looked up from germline, CDR1 is WSHSY and CDR2 is SAAADI. The length of the CDR3 is 16 residues. CDR3 in DNA: TGCGCCAGCAGTGAGTTTCGGGACTATTATCAAGAGACCCAGTACTTC. Amino acid sequence: CASSEFRDYYQETQYF.

This sequence joins TRBV6-6 and TRBJ2-5, with 8 bases that match TRBD1. The junction had 9 bases not matched to a gene; V was cut back by 11 bases and J by 1 base. Germline-derived CDR1 and CDR2 are MNHNY and SVGAGI (reference sequence). The CDR3 has 14 residues. This CDR3 reads CAVNLGTGQETQYF. CDR3 bases: TGTGCCGTCAACCTGGGGACAGGCCAAGAGACCCAGTACTTC.

The chain couples TRBV9 to TRBJ2-1, with TRBD2 matching over 16 bases. V lost 3 bases to trimming and J lost 9 bases; unmatched junction nucleotides: 9. The germline gives CDR1 SGDLS, CDR2 YYNGEE. CDR3 length: 17 residues. CDR3 residues: CASSAGLAGGPVGEQFF. For the CDR3, the DNA is TGTGCCAGCAGCGCGGGACTAGCGGGAGGGCCAGTGGGTGAGCAGTTCTTC.

The chain couples TRBV28 to TRBJ2-7; 8 positions agree with TRBD2. V was pared by 5 bases and J by 2 bases, with 5 bases of the junction left unmatched. The CDR3 has 14 residues. Germline loops: CDR1 MDHEN, CDR2 SYDVKM. Written as DNA, the CDR3 is TGTGCCAGCAGTGTAAGTAGCGGGGCCTACGAGCAGTACTTC. Amino acid sequence: CASSVSSGAYEQYF.

The V and J genes are TRBV7-8 and TRBJ1-2, with 8 bases identical to TRBD1. Germline V gene data show CDR1 as SGHVS and CDR2 as FQNEAQ. The CDR3 has 16 residues. The J segment lost 4 bases and the V segment lost 3 bases, leaving 10 bases of the junction unmatched. The CDR3, as DNA: TGTGCCAGCAGCTTGGCCGGGACAGGCGATACCTATGGCTACACCTTC. As protein: CASSLAGTGDTYGYTF.

The rearrangement uses TRBV7-8 and TRBJ2-2; D unclear. The CDR3 sequence is 12 residues long. V was trimmed by 8 bases and J by 0 bases, leaving 4 bases between them. The germline gives CDR1 SGHVS, CDR2 FQNEAQ. The CDR3: CASGSNTGELFF. The CDR3 DNA is TGTGCCAGCGGGTCGAACACCGGGGAGCTGTTTTTT.

Comments on this clone: Other DNA variants within this sample encode the same CDR3. The chain couples TRBV29-1 to TRBJ2-7, with 8 bases aligning to TRBD2. The CDR3 runs 11 residues. Trimming removed 4 bases from V and 4 bases from J; junction bases left unmatched: 0. Germline V gene data show CDR1 as SQVTM and CDR2 as ANQGSEA. The CDR3 DNA is TGCAGCGTTGGCGGGGGGTACGAGCAGTACTTC. It translates to CSVGGGYEQYF.

The V gene is TRBV5-6, the J gene TRBJ1-2; the D gene is possibly TRBD1 (6 bases). The CDR3 sequence is 17 residues long. V lost 1 base, J lost 3 bases, and 19 bases lay in between. Germline V gene sequence: CDR1 SGHDT, CDR2 YYEEEE. The CDR3 bases are TGTGCCAGCAGCTTGCTTACGGCGGGGGGCGTCGACTATGGCTACACCTTC. Encoded protein: CASSLLTAGGVDYGYTF.

This sequence joins TRBV2 and TRBJ1-6, with D perhaps TRBD1 (5 bases). The V gene's germline CDR1 is SNHLY and CDR2 FYNNEI. The V gene lost 4 bases and the J gene lost 4 bases, with 14 bases spanning the gap. This CDR3 has 16 residues. The CDR3: CASSGRGGPYNSPLHF. The CDR3, as DNA: TGTGCCAGCAGTGGACGCGGGGGTCCTTATAATTCACCCCTCCACTTT.

The V and J genes are TRBV7-2 and TRBJ2-5, with D unclear. With 3 bases removed from V and 2 bases from J, the gap between germline ends came to 4 bases. CDR1 is SGHTA, CDR2 FQGNSA, per germline. The CDR3 length is 12 residues. The CDR3 nucleotides read TGTGCCAGCAGCTTCAAACAAGAGACCCAGTACTTC. Translating gives CASSFKQETQYF.

This chain connects TRBV10-3 to TRBJ1-2; D uncertain. The CDR3 length is 13 residues. Germline assignment: CDR1 ENHRY and CDR2 SYGVKD. Trimming shortened V by 7 bases and J by 0 bases, and 9 bases separated the two germline ends. The chain's CDR3 is CAITAGTNYGYTF. The CDR3 region has the DNA TGTGCCATCACGGCGGGGACTAACTATGGCTACACCTTC.

The chain carries TRBV28 and TRBJ1-5, with a weak D call TRBD1 (5 bases). V was pared by 7 bases and J by 2 bases, with 15 bases between. Germline-derived CDR1 and CDR2 are MDHEN and SYDVKM. The CDR3 runs to 15 residues. The CDR3 loop is CASTARGIGNQPQHF. CDR3 nucleotides: TGTGCCAGCACCGCACGGGGGATCGGCAATCAGCCCCAGCATTTT. Supplemented by reference TRBV28 and TRBJ1-5, the full variable domain reads DVKVTQSSRYLVKRTGEKVFLECVQDMDHENMFWYRQDPGLGLRLIYFSYDVKMKEKGDIPEGYSVSREKKERFSLILESASTNQTSMYLCASTARGIGNQPQHFGDGTRLSIL.

This chain uses TRBV6-5 with TRBJ1-2; D gene unclear. CDR3 length: 13 residues. Deletions cut 2 bases from V and 3 bases from J, with 7 bases between. Germline V gives CDR1 MNHEY, CDR2 SVGAGI. CDR3 nucleotides: TGTGCCAGCAGTTACGGGGATTACTATGGCTACACCTTC. Protein: CASSYGDYYGYTF.

The gene calls are TRBV11-3 and TRBJ2-1; 8 nucleotides agree with TRBD1. J gave up 4 bases and V 1 base, and 9 bases lay outside the gene matches. This CDR3 is 17 amino acids long. Per the germline V gene, CDR1 is SGHNT and CDR2 is YENEEA. The CDR3 spells CASSLGGDRNGYNEQFF. In nucleotides, the CDR3 is TGTGCCAGCAGCTTAGGAGGGGACAGGAATGGTTACAATGAGCAGTTCTTC.